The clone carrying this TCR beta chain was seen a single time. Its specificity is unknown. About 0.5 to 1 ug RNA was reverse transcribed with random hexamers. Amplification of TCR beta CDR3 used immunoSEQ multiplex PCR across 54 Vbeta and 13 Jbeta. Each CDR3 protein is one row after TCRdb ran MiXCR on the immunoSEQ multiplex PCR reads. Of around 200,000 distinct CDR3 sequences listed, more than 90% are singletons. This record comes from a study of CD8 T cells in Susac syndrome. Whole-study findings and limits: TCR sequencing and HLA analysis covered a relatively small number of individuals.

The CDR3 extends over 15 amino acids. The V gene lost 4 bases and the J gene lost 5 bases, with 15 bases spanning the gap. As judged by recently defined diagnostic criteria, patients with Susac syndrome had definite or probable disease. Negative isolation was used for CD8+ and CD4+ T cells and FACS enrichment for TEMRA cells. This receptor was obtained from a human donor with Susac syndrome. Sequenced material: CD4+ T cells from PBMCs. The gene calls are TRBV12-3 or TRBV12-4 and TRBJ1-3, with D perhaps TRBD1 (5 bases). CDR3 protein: CASSSGQQGRNTIYF. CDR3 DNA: TGTGCCAGCAGTTCTGGCCAGCAGGGCAGAAACACCATATATTTT.